The 9 T cell receptor beta chains below all came from one sample that was sequenced in a study of beta chain features in type 1 diabetes. Investigators reverse transcribed all isolated RNA, so they sequenced expressed TCRB transcripts. TCRdb's table, derived via immunoSEQ multiplex PCR, lists solely in-frame clones and lacks some. The sample lists 350,000 or so clones, 15% to 20% seen once, with about 0.045% in the top ten. The specimen sequenced was naive CD4+ T cells from blood. These receptors all stem from a young woman in good health.

This chain links TRBV2 with TRBJ2-2; D is perhaps TRBD1 (9 bases). Per germline, CDR1 SNHLY and CDR2 FYNNEI. The V gene lost 7 bases and the J gene lost 4 bases, with 28 bases spanning the gap. This CDR3 is 19 amino acids long. Here the CDR3 reads CASMAGTGLSGGSTGELFF. The CDR3 DNA reads TGTGCCAGCATGGCCGGGACAGGGTTATCGGGAGGGAGCACCGGGGAGCTGTTTTTT.

This clone was counted between two and nine times. V usage is TRBV7-9 and J usage is TRBJ2-1, with 11 nucleotides matching TRBD2. After removal of 5 bases from V and 6 bases from J, the junction contained 6 bases not matched to a gene. The CDR3 sequence is 15 residues long. Germline values: CDR1 SEHNR, CDR2 FQNEAQ (reference sequence). The chain's CDR3 is CASSTTTSGSNEQFF. The CDR3 DNA reads TGTGCCAGCAGCACGACAACTAGCGGGAGCAATGAGCAGTTCTTC.

The chain has TRBV9 and TRBJ2-7; D remains ambiguous. The ends were cut back, 5 bases at V and 0 bases at J, with 15 bases in the middle. CDR3 length equals 15 residues. CDR1 is SGDLS and CDR2 is YYNGEE in the germline V gene. CDR3 coding DNA: TGTGCCAGCAGTCCCGCCGCGGCAGTCTCCTACGAGCAGTACTTC. Amino acid sequence: CASSPAAAVSYEQYF.

Only a few counts were recorded for this clone. This sequence joins TRBV5-1 and TRBJ2-3; D not resolved. The CDR3 sequence is 13 residues long. Trimming pared 4 bases from V and 0 bases from J, leaving 6 bases between. Germline CDR1 SGHRS, CDR2 YFSETQ. The CDR3 region is CASSGVSTDTQYF. CDR3 in DNA: TGCGCCAGCAGCGGAGTGAGCACAGATACGCAGTATTTT. The complete variable domain, with remaining parts taken from reference TRBV5-1 and TRBJ2-3, reads KAGVTQTPRYLIKTRGQQVTLSCSPISGHRSVSWYQQTPGQGLQFLFEYFSETQRNKGNFPGRFSGRQFSNSRSEMNVSTLELGDSALYLCASSGVSTDTQYFGPGTRLTVL.

This clone was seen a handful of times. The rearrangement uses TRBV19 and TRBJ2-2; 12 positions agree with TRBD1. CDR1 is LNHDA, CDR2 SQIVND, per germline (reference sequence). This CDR3 comprises 18 residues. V lost 5 bases to trimming and J lost 1 base; unmatched junction nucleotides: 8. In DNA, the CDR3 is TGTGCCAGTAGTTCCTGGGACAGGGGGCGCCGGAACACCGGGGAGCTGTTTTTT. Amino acid sequence: CASSSWDRGRRNTGELFF.

This clone was seen more than once but under ten times. The CDR3 region has the DNA TGTGCCATCGAGGACAGCGGGGACCACAATGAGCAGTTCTTC. Residues: CAIEDSGDHNEQFF. The chain combines TRBV6-4 with TRBJ2-1; TRBD2 might be the D (7 bases). Trimming pared 10 bases from V and 5 bases from J, leaving 18 bases between. CDR3 length equals 14 residues. The germline CDR1 and CDR2 sequences are MRHNA and SNTAGT.

This clone has only a few counts. The V call is TRBV9, the J call TRBJ2-7; tentatively, D is TRBD2 (6 bases). V lost 4 bases to trimming and J lost 1 base, with 18 bases between them. Germline CDR1 SGDLS, CDR2 YYNGEE. The CDR3 contains 16 residues. CDR3 in amino acids: CASSRPPRDWSYEQYF. The CDR3 region has the DNA TGTGCCAGCAGCCGACCCCCCCGGGACTGGTCCTACGAGCAGTACTTC.

This clone was recorded a few times. The rearrangement joins TRBV6-1 to TRBJ2-1; D call uncertain. CDR1 is MNHNS and CDR2 is SASEGT in the germline V gene. V was cut by 4 bases and J by 15 bases, with 25 bases left in between. The CDR3 has 15 residues. CDR3 residues: CASSGDDRGLNRRFF. The CDR3 DNA sequence: TGTGCCAGCAGTGGAGACGATAGAGGCCTCAATAGGAGGTTCTTC.

This clone came up a few times. The genes are TRBV25-1 and TRBJ1-1; 8 bases are a match to TRBD1. CDR3 length equals 14 residues. Unmatched junction bases numbered 12, after V lost 8 bases and J lost 7 bases. Germline V gives CDR1 MGHDK, CDR2 SYGVNS. CDR3 sequence: CASVPTGGGIEAFF. The CDR3 DNA reads as TGTGCCAGCGTTCCCACAGGGGGGGGCATTGAAGCTTTCTTT. Looking up the rest from reference TRBV25-1 and TRBJ1-1 gives the full variable domain: EADIYQTPRYLVIGTGKKITLECSQTMGHDKMYWYQQDPGMELHLIHYSYGVNSTEKGDLSSESTVSRIRTEHFPLTLESARPSHTSQYLCASVPTGGGIEAFFGQGTRLTVV.